These 10 T cell receptor beta chains originate from one sample sequenced in a study of shared clonotypes between healthy human individuals (dated by TCRdb to 2018 to 2020). CD8 naive samples were obtained by positive selection for CCR7 among CD45RO-negative cells, yielding a CD45RA+CCR7+ population from which TemRA cells were excluded. Library preparation employed the immunoSEQ multiplex PCR assay. What TCRdb holds here is the immuneACCESS table cut down to in-frame rearrangements. Part of the clones is not present; checked against another copy, under half of the missing clones reflect an unresolved V gene, and the others are unexplained. This sample has millions of clones in its table, and 85% to 95% of those were observed once. The ten largest clones take up more than 1.5% of the sample. Sequenced sample: naive CD8+ T cells from PBMCs. The cell subset or site label, read with the paper, signifies: CD45RA+CCR7+. The receptors were sampled from a man aged 18 to 30 in good health. Some clones in this sample may be carry-over from other donors' samples.

A word on this clone: Distinct nucleotide sequences in the sample also encode this CDR3. This rearrangement joins TRBV15 to TRBJ1-5; D ambiguous. V was shortened by 1 base and J by 2 bases, with 0 bases between the two germline ends. Germline V CDR1 and CDR2: LNHNV, YYDKDF (reference sequence). CDR3 length: 12 residues. DNA of the CDR3: TGTGCCACCAGCAGAGGCAATCAGCCCCAGCATTTT. Protein: CATSRGNQPQHF.

The chain joins TRBV10-3 to TRBJ2-7; D is possibly TRBD1 (5 bases). Germline V gives CDR1 ENHRY, CDR2 SYGVKD. Trimming cost V 8 bases and J 3 bases, with 11 bases left between them. The length of the CDR3 is 12 residues. The CDR3 coding sequence is TGTGCCATCGGGGCAGGTTTCTACGAGCAGTACTTC. As protein: CAIGAGFYEQYF.

The chain combines TRBV4-2 with TRBJ1-5, with TRBD1 as a possible D gene (6 bases). V dropped 0 bases and J dropped 4 bases, with 10 bases sitting between them. The CDR3 length is 15 residues. The germline V gene encodes CDR1 LGHNA and CDR2 YNFKEQ. Written as DNA, the CDR3 is TGTGCCAGCAGCCAAGAGGAGGGGGTGAATCAGCCCCAGCATTTT. This translates into CASSQEEGVNQPQHF.

The chain joins TRBV7-6 to TRBJ1-2, with 7 bases identical to TRBD1. Germline values: CDR1 SGHVS, CDR2 FNYEAQ. V shed 4 bases, J shed 8 bases, and the junction held 13 bases outside the gene matches. The CDR3 is 15 amino acids. The CDR3 nucleotides are TGTGCCAGCAGCTACCCGGGACAGCAGACCGCCGGCTACACCTTC. Translating gives CASSYPGQQTAGYTF.

V and J are TRBV30 and TRBJ1-1; D is perhaps TRBD1 (5 bases). The V end was cut by 5 bases, the J end by 6 bases, with 16 bases between. The length of the CDR3 is 13 residues. Germline V lookup: CDR1 GTSNPN, CDR2 SVGIG (reference sequence). DNA for the CDR3: TGTGCCTGGTCCACCCGGGGCAACGCTGAAGCTTTCTTT. Translating gives CAWSTRGNAEAFF.

This clone was seen a single time. CDR3 sequence reads: CASSQGVRFVHEQYF. The CDR3 DNA is TGCGCCAGCAGCCAAGGCGTACGTTTCGTCCACGAGCAGTACTTC. The J gene is TRBJ2-7, the V gene TRBV4-1; no definite D call. CDR3 length: 15 residues. Germline values: CDR1 MGHRA, CDR2 YSYEKL. Trimming took off 1 base at V and 5 bases at J, with 15 bases between the two ends.

The table lists this clone with a few counts. V usage is TRBV15 and J usage is TRBJ1-5; a possible D gene is TRBD1 (5 bases). The germline V gene has CDR1 LNHNV and CDR2 YYDKDF (reference sequence). The CDR3 contains 16 residues. Between the trimmed V and J ends, which lost 0 bases and 2 bases, there was a span of 11 bases. This CDR3 is CATSRDWGRGNQPQHF. CDR3 DNA: TGTGCCACCAGCAGAGATTGGGGCAGAGGCAATCAGCCCCAGCATTTT.

The chain recombines TRBV6-5 with TRBJ2-7; the D call may be TRBD1 or TRBD2 (5 bases each). The CDR3 runs 13 residues. The V gene's germline CDR1 is MNHEY and CDR2 SVGAGI. The germline V and J ends were trimmed by 6 bases and 7 bases, with 16 bases remaining between them. The CDR3 protein is CASRTSGASEQYF. CDR3 nucleotide sequence: TGTGCCAGCAGAACCTCCGGGGCGTCTGAGCAGTACTTC.

The CDR3 protein is CASSPGDQETQYF. The CDR3 region has the DNA TGTGCCAGCAGCCCCGGGGACCAAGAGACCCAGTACTTC. The chain is built from TRBV11-1 and TRBJ2-5; maybe TRBD2 (5 bases). Germline V gives CDR1 SGHAT, CDR2 FQDESV (reference sequence). V dropped 5 bases and J dropped 0 bases, with 7 bases sitting between them. This CDR3 contains 13 residues.

The chain combines TRBV6-5 with TRBJ1-5; D remains ambiguous. The germline V and J ends were trimmed by 2 bases and 7 bases, with 12 bases remaining between them. This CDR3 spans 14 amino acids. Germline CDR1 reads MNHEY; CDR2 reads SVGAGI. CDR3 coding DNA: TGTGCCAGCAGTTACACTGGGCCCAACCAGCCCCAGCATTTT. It yields the protein CASSYTGPNQPQHF.